This entry concerns a single T cell receptor (beta chain). What antigen it recognizes has not been identified. Within one base of it there is no much larger clone, and no base qualities were kept. The TCR beta CDR3 regions were amplified from RNA transcripts. The first round of RT-PCR for the TCR CDR3 was performed with the HTBI primer set and the Qiagen OneStep RT-PCR kit. A second multiplex PCR round built the libraries, followed by size selection and purification. Libraries were sequenced paired-end with 100 bp reads on an Illumina HiSeq2000. As for how the authors treated the data: Raw data were processed with SOAPnuke, discarding reads with adapters, uncalled bases, mean Phred below 15, or no exact constant-primer or identifier match. High-quality paired reads were merged with COPE v1.2.5, and unique nucleotide sequences were defined as clonotypes. Clonotypes were aligned to IMGT TRBV, TRBD and TRBJ reference segments using MiTCR v1.1. The analysis was restricted to V-J combinations with a frequency above 0.0001, which together covered about 99% of the repertoires. A TCS score was defined as the ratio of F50 (clonal expansion) to E x V (chaos), with BLOSUM62-based TCRdist applied between CDR3 peptides within each V-J. Welch's t-statistics and random forest reduced roughly 500 V-J features to roughly 13, which were used in a naive Bayes classifier (R e1071). TCRdb reprocessing: public reads trimmed at Q25 with fastp, clones called with MiXCR, in-frame beta chains kept. Entries are consolidated by CDR3 protein sequence, retaining the most common genes and DNA. Clone size and V and J calls follow TCRdb, not the original study. Counted in this sample were roughly 280,000 distinct CDR3 sequences; about 20% of them appeared once. Together, the top ten hold around two thirds of the sample.

The source of the sample is a study of T cells in Graves' hyperthyroidism and ophthalmopathy (dated by TCRdb to between 2018 and 2021). Study-level background: Peripheral blood was collected at initial diagnosis, before any treatment. A discovery cohort of roughly 96 patients, roughly 40 with Graves' ophthalmopathy and 55 to 65 with stable Graves' hyperthyroidism, was used to find distinguishing TCR V-J signatures. Prospective prediction of ophthalmopathy was tested in an independent validation cohort consisting of 18 hyperthyroidism patients and 17 patients who later progressed to ophthalmopathy. For training and testing, the 95 to 100 patients in the discovery cohort were randomly divided in a 7:3 ratio. In addition, the study compared T-cell repertoires in thyroid tissue and in blood from about 6 Graves' hyperthyroidism patients. After blood sampling, hyperthyroidism patients were treated with methimazole at a starting dose of 30 mg daily, and ophthalmopathy patients were treated with high-dose intravenous methylprednisolone. The paper describes TCR Vbeta CDR3 sequencing of about 140 peripheral blood samples, made up of 43 ophthalmopathy patients, more than 70 hyperthyroidism patients and some 17 progressor patients. Study-level results and caveats: Ophthalmopathy was separated from stable hyperthyroidism by a 13 V-J signature model, with 87.88% sensitivity and roughly 81% specificity obtained in cross-validation and 80%/75% obtained in testing. Blood samples also contained most of the expanded thyroid clonotypes (frequency above 0.001), which suggests that blood repertoires may reflect thyroid immune responses. No statistical method was used to fix the sample size in advance, and group allocation was not hidden from the investigators. During validation, the model predicted progression to ophthalmopathy a median of approximately six months ahead of onset, with roughly 65% sensitivity and 72% to 80% specificity.

From a lookup of the germline V gene (reference sequence), CDR1 and CDR2 are LNHDA and SQIVND. The CDR3 measures 15 amino acids from cysteine to phenylalanine. Just the 45-base CDR3 DNA is kept, in frame starting at base 1. V is reduced by 5 bases and J by 5 bases, leaving a spacing of 18 bases between them. Moderately to severely active disease, a Clinical Activity Score of at least 3, a NOSPECS grade of at least 4, and a duration under 3 months were present in ophthalmopathy patients. Patients with uncontrolled infections, other autoimmune diseases, pregnancy or lactation were excluded. Diagnoses relied on clinical symptoms, serum thyroxine and TRAb, thyroid ultrasound and orbital computed tomography. PBMCs were isolated from roughly 10 ml of fresh peripheral blood by Ficoll-Paque density gradient centrifugation. Total RNA was extracted using Trizol reagent, and RNA quality was assessed on an Agilent 2100 Bioanalyzer.

The V and J segments used are TRBV19 and TRBJ2-5; 5 matching bases give a weak D call of TRBD1. The sequence came from a young man with Graves' ophthalmopathy. Sequencing was performed on blood. For the CDR3, the sequence is CASSLLGAAEETQYF. The bases read TGTGCCAGTAGTCTCCTTGGGGCGGCGGAGGAGACCCAGTACTTC.